The 11 T cell receptor beta chains presented below share a single source sample, sequenced in a study of Tregs in tolerant kidney transplant recipients (dated by TCRdb to the late 2010s). The library was built by means of the immunoSEQ multiplex PCR assay. Drawn from immuneACCESS, this table holds only the in-frame rearrangements with V and J called that TCRdb kept. Clones are partly lost; checked studies trace under half to an unresolved V gene and leave the rest unexplained. The sample table holds fewer than 100,000 clones, of which approximately 93% were seen once. 0.46% of the sample rests with the top ten. What the time point label conveys for this sample: blood sample drawn before combined kidney and bone marrow transplant. The sample was CD4+ T cells from blood, taken before the transplant. Every receptor here comes from a human donor who received a combined kidney and bone marrow transplant.

The chain recombines TRBV6-6 with TRBJ2-7; no clear D. V was pared by 2 bases and J by 3 bases, with 8 bases between. This CDR3 is 13 amino acids long. Germline CDR1 reads MNHNY; CDR2 reads SVGAGI (reference sequence). The CDR3 region is CASSYRHSYEQYF. The CDR3 coding sequence is TGTGCCAGCAGTTACCGACATAGCTACGAGCAGTACTTC.

The rearrangement uses TRBV19 and TRBJ2-5; 9 bases fit TRBD1. The CDR3 consists of 16 residues. The V gene's germline CDR1 is LNHDA and CDR2 SQIVND (reference sequence). V lost 4 bases and J lost 1; bases outside the gene matches: 7. The CDR3 DNA reads as TGTGCCAGTAGTACAGGGACAGGGAAGGTCCAAGAGACCCAGTACTTC. Translated: CASSTGTGKVQETQYF.

V usage is TRBV11-2 and J usage is TRBJ1-6; TRBD1 aligns across 7 bases. CDR1 is SGHAT, CDR2 FQNNGV, per germline. J lost 0 bases, V lost 6 bases, and 8 bases had no gene match. The CDR3 loop spans 17 amino acids. The DNA for the CDR3 is TGTGCCAGCAGGCCTAAACAGGGGAGCTCCTATAATTCACCCCTCCACTTT. Protein product: CASRPKQGSSYNSPLHF. Combining the CDR3 with reference TRBV11-2 and TRBJ1-6 gives the whole variable domain EAGVAQSPRYKIIEKRQSVAFWCNPISGHATLYWYQQILGQGPKLLIQFQNNGVVDDSQLPKDRFSAERLKGVDSTLKIQPAKLEDSAVYLCASRPKQGSSYNSPLHFGNGTRLTVT.

This clone was recorded once. The chain is built from TRBV27 and TRBJ1-2, with 7 bases matching TRBD1. CDR1 and CDR2 from the germline V gene are MNHEY and SMNVEV (reference sequence). The CDR3 covers 13 residues. The trim removed 10 bases at V and 0 bases at J, leaving 5 bases unmatched. The chain's CDR3 is CATRTGTNYGYTF. The CDR3 DNA reads TGTGCCACCCGGACAGGCACTAACTATGGCTACACCTTC.

Only a few counts were recorded for this clone. A read error may account for a junction end that differs from germline. This chain links TRBV2 with TRBJ1-6, with TRBD1 as a possible D gene (6 bases). Germline loops: CDR1 SNHLY, CDR2 FYNNEI. The CDR3 extends over 14 amino acids. CDR3 sequence (DNA): TGTGCCAGCAGTGCCACAGGGTATAGTTCACCCCTCCACTTT. Its translation: CASSATGYSSPLHF.

The rearrangement links TRBV10-1 to TRBJ2-1, with 10 positions matching TRBD1. The germline V gene has CDR1 WNHNN and CDR2 SYGVQD (reference sequence). This CDR3 is 13 amino acids long. V dropped 11 bases and J dropped 8; count of bases not matched to a gene: 9. The CDR3 nucleotides read TGCGCCGCTTCCGGGACAGGGGCCCATGAGCAGTTCTTC. It translates to CAASGTGAHEQFF.

The chain has TRBV6-7 and TRBJ2-3; 7 bases are shared with TRBD1. TRBV6-7 is an ORF, with its function uncertain. CDR3 length: 15 residues. Trimming cost V 3 bases and J 4 bases; bases outside gene matches: 7. In DNA form, the CDR3 reads TGTGCCAGCAGTTATAGGCAGGGGGACGCAGATACGCAGTATTTT. Its protein product is CASSYRQGDADTQYF.

The chain combines TRBV30 with TRBJ2-4; 7 bases agree with TRBD2. Germline V CDR1 and CDR2: GTSNPN, SVGIG (reference sequence). This CDR3 has 14 amino acids. V shed 5 bases and J 0 bases; nucleotides not matched to a gene: 4. The CDR3 protein is CAWSSGTAKNIQYF. The CDR3 coding sequence is TGTGCCTGGTCAAGCGGGACAGCCAAAAACATTCAGTACTTC.

V and J are TRBV4-2 and TRBJ2-3; TRBD1 matches at 7 bases. Trimming cost V 1 base and J 2 bases; bases outside gene matches: 3. CDR1 and CDR2 from the germline V gene are LGHNA and YNFKEQ. The CDR3 contains 15 residues. CDR3: CASSQAGQATDTQYF. CDR3 DNA sequence: TGTGCCAGCAGCCAAGCCGGACAGGCCACAGATACGCAGTATTTT.

This rearrangement joins TRBV5-4 to TRBJ1-4; D not resolved. The germline gives CDR1 SGHNT, CDR2 YYREEE (reference sequence). Trimming cost V 2 bases and J 7 bases, with 9 bases left between them. This CDR3 region has 13 residues. In nucleotides, the CDR3 is TGTGCCAGCAGCTTAACTCAATTTGAAAAACTGTTTTTT. It codes for CASSLTQFEKLFF.

The rearrangement uses TRBV19 and TRBJ1-5, with D perhaps TRBD1 (6 bases). Germline V gene lookup returns CDR1 LNHDA and CDR2 SQIVND (reference sequence). V lost 5 bases and J lost 6, with 17 bases in between. The CDR3 covers 15 residues. CDR3: CASSPLTGLGQPQHF. The CDR3 DNA reads TGTGCCAGTAGTCCCCTAACAGGGTTAGGTCAGCCCCAGCATTTT.